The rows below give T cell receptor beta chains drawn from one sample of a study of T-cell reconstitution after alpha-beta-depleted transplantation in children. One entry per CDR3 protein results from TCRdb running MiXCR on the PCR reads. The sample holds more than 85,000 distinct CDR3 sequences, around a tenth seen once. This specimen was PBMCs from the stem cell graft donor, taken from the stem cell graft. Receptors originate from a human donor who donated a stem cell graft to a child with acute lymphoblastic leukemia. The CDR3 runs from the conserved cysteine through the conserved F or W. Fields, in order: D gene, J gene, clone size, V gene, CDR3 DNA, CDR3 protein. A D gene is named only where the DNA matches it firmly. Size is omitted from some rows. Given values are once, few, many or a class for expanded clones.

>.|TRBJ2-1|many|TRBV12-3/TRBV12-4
TGTGCCAGCAGTCGCCTTGATAAGGAAGGGAATGAGCAGTTCTTC
CASSRLDKEGNEQFF
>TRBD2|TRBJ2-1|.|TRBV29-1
TGCAGCGTTGAGACTAGCGTACACAATGAGCAGTTCTTC
CSVETSVHNEQFF
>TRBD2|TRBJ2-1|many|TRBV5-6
TGTGCCAGCAGCTTGCCTACGGGACTAACTAACAATGAGCAGTTCTTC
CASSLPTGLTNNEQFF
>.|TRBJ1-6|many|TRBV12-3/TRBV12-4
TGTGCCAGCAGCCGTAGACAGAGTAATTCACCCCTCCACTTT
CASSRRQSNSPLHF
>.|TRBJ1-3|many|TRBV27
TGTGCCAGCAGTTTATACGAGGGTGGGCCTGGAAACACCATATATTTT
CASSLYEGGPGNTIYF
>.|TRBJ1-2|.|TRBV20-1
TGCAGTGCTAGAGACCCCGGGGACCCTCCAAACTATGGCTACACCTTC
CSARDPGDPPNYGYTF
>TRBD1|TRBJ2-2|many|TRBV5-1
TGCGCCAGCAGCTTGGATACAGGGGGCACCGGGGAGCTGTTTTTT
CASSLDTGGTGELFF
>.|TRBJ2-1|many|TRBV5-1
TGCGCCAGCAGCTTGGTTGTCGTCCAGGGGCGAACCAATGAGCAGTTCTTC
CASSLVVVQGRTNEQFF
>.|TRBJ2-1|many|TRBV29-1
TGCAGCGTTGATGGGGCGGGATACAATGAGCAGTTCTTC
CSVDGAGYNEQFF
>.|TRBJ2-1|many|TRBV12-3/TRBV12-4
TGTGCCAGCTTGGTGACGATCTCCTACAATGAGCAGTTCTTC
CASLVTISYNEQFF
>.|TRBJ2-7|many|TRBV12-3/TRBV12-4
TGTGCCAGCAGTTTTGCCCCCGATCCCTCCTACGAGCAGTACTTC
CASSFAPDPSYEQYF
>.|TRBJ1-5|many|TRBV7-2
TGTGCCAGCAGCTTAGTTGGGCGGCAGGGTCGGGGTCAGCCCCAGCATTTT
CASSLVGRQGRGQPQHF
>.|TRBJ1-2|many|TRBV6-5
TGTGCCAGCAGTTACGGAACGGGGAACTATGGCTACACCTTC
CASSYGTGNYGYTF
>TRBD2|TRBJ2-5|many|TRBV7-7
TGTGCTAGCAGCTTAGCGCGGGGGGCTGGGGAGACCCAGTACTTC
CASSLARGAGETQYF
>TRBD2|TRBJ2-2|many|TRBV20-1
TGCAGTGCTAGGGGGATAGCGGGGGGGCTAAACACCGGGGAGCTGTTTTTT
CSARGIAGGLNTGELFF
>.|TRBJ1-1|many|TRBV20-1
TGCAGTGCTTACCCGGGCCCCCAACTCAATGAAGCTTTCTTT
CSAYPGPQLNEAFF
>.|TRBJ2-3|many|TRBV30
TGTGCCTGGAGTGTAGGCGGTCGGTTGAGCACAGATACGCAGTATTTT
CAWSVGGRLSTDTQYF
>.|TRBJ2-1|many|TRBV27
TGTGCCAGCACTGCGGGGTCCCACAATGAGCAGTTCTTC
CASTAGSHNEQFF
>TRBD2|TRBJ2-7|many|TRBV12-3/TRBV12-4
TGTGCCAGCAGTCAGGGGTTAGCGGGAGACCCCACCTACGAGCAGTACTTC
CASSQGLAGDPTYEQYF
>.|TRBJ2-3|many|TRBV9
TGTGCCAGCAGCGTAACTGAGGGAGATACGCAGTATTTT
CASSVTEGDTQYF
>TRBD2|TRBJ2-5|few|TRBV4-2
TGTGCCAGCAGCCAAGAAGGACTAGCGGGAACGGAGACCCAGTACTTC
CASSQEGLAGTETQYF
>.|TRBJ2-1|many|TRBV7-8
TGTGCCAGCAGCTTAGCGCAGGGGGGGAATGAGCAGTTCTTC
CASSLAQGGNEQFF
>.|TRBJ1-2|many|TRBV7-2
TGTGCCAGCAGCCAACAGACCGGGACGAACTATGGCTACACCTTC
CASSQQTGTNYGYTF
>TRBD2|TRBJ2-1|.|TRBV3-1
TGTGTCTGCGGGGAGCTAGCGGGGGGAGGTGAGCAGTTCTTC
CVCGELAGGGEQFF
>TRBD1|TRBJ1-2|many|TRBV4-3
TGCGCCAGCAGCCAAGATCGGACGGACAGGGGCATCTATGGCTACACCTTC
CASSQDRTDRGIYGYTF
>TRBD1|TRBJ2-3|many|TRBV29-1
TGCAGCGTCCAGGGGGCCGACAGGGGGCGAAGCACAGATACGCAGTATTTT
CSVQGADRGRSTDTQYF
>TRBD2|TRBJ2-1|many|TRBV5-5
TGTGCCAGCAGCCGGTCGGGGGGACTCTACAATGAGCAGTTCTTC
CASSRSGGLYNEQFF
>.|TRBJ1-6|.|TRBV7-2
TGTGCCAGCAGCCCCTCTTTCGAGGGGGGTACCTTCCACTTT
CASSPSFEGGTFHF
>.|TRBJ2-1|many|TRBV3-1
TGTGCCAGCAGGGGCCCTCATGGCACCAAGGAAAAGTTCTTC
CASRGPHGTKEKFF
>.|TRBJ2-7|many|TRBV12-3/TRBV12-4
TGTGCCAGCAGTCCCGAGGGGGCGGGGTACTACGAGCAGTACTTC
CASSPEGAGYYEQYF
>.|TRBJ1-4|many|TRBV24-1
TGTGCCTCCCTGGGGAGGGCAACTAATGAAAAACTGTTTTTT
CASLGRATNEKLFF
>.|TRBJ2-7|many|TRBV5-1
TGCGCCAGCAGCTTGGAGGGGACGCAAGGGGCCAGCGAGCAGTACTTC
CASSLEGTQGASEQYF
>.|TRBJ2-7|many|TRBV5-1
TGCGCCAGCAGCTTCGGAAGGGTTACAGGGAGCTCCTACGAGCAGTACTTC
CASSFGRVTGSSYEQYF
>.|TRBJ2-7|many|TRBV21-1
TGTGCCAGCAGCCCTCCCGGTGTGGGGACTCCCTACTTC
CASSPPGVGTPYF
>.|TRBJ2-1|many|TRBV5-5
TGTGCCAGCAGCTTGGAACGGGATGAGCAGTTCTTC
CASSLERDEQFF
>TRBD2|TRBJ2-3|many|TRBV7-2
TGTGCCAGCACCCCTGAGCGGGGGCTCACAGATACGCAGTATTTT
CASTPERGLTDTQYF
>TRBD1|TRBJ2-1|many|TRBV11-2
TGTGCCAGCAGCCCAGCCCCGGGACAGGGGTTCAATGAGCAGTTCTTC
CASSPAPGQGFNEQFF
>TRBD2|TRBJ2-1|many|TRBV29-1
TGCAGCGTAACCGGGACTAGCGTATACAATGAGCAGTTCTTC
CSVTGTSVYNEQFF
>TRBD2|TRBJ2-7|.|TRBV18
TGTGCCAGCTCCCCGGTTCGGACTAGCGGGGGGGACGAGCAGTACTTC
CASSPVRTSGGDEQYF
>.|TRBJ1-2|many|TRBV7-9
TGTGCCAGCAGGATAGGGAACTATGGCTACACCTTC
CASRIGNYGYTF